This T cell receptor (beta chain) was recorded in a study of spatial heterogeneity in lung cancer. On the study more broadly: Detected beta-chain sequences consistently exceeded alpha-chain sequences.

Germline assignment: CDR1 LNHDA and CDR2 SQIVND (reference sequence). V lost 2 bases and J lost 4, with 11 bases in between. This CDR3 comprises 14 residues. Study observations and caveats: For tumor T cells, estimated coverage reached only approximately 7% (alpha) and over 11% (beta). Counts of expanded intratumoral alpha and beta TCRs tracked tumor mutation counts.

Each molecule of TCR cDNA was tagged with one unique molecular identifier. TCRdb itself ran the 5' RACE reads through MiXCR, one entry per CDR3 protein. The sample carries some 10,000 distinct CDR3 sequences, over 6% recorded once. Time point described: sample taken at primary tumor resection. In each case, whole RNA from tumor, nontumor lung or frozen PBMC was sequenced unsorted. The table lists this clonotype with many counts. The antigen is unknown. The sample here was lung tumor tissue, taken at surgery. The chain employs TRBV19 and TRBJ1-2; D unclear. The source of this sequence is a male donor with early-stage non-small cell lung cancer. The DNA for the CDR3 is TGTGCCAGTAGTATAAAAGCGGGCGGCTATGGCTACACCTTC. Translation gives CASSIKAGGYGYTF.